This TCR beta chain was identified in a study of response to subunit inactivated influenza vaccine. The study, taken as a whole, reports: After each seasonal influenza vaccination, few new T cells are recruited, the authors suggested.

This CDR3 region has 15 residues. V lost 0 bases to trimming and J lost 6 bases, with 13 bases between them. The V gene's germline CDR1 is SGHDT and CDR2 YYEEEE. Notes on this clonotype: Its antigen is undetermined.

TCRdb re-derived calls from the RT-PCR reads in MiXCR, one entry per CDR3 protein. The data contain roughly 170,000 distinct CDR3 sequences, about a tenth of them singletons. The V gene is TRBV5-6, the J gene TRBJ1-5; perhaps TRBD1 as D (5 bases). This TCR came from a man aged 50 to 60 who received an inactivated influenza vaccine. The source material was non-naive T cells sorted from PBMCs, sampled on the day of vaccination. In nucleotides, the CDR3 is TGTGCCAGCAGCTTGGGGACACCCGCGGTTCAGCCCCAGCATTTT. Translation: CASSLGTPAVQPQHF. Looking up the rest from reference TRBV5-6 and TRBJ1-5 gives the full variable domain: DAGVTQSPTHLIKTRGQQVTLRCSPKSGHDTVSWYQQALGQGPQFIFQYYEEEERQRGNFPDRFSGHQFPNYSSELNVNALLLGDSALYLCASSLGTPAVQPQHFGDGTRLSIL.